What follows is one T cell receptor (beta chain) and its context. Assay used: immunoSEQ multiplex PCR; TCRdb lists only in-frame clones, some missing. This table has about 680,000 clones, 92% appearing once. Trimming cost V 1 base and J 9 bases, with 13 bases left between them. Per the germline V gene, CDR1 is SGHAT and CDR2 is FQNNGV. The CDR3 spans 14 residues. These data belong to a study of shared clonotypes between healthy human individuals. CD45RO-negative cells were positively selected for CCR7, leaving out terminally differentiated effector memory CD45RA+ cells. The chain is built from TRBV11-2 and TRBJ1-5; D unclear. The sequencing sample was made of naive CD8+ T cells sorted from blood. The TCR originated in a man aged 25-40 years in good health. CDR3: CASSLGGGASPQHF. The CDR3 nucleotides are TGTGCCAGCAGCTTAGGAGGAGGAGCGTCGCCCCAGCATTTT.